This T cell receptor beta chain was recovered during a study of cytomegalovirus exposure and HLA in healthy donors. General observations from the study: Association of around 17,000 TCR beta sequences with HLA alleles was found at 0.05 false discovery rate in a later analysis.

Comments on this clone: Its antigen is currently unknown.

PCR was performed using 60 Vbeta and 13 Jbeta primers. Produced via immunoSEQ multiplex PCR; TCRdb's table is partial and in-frame only. The repertoire holds over 200,000 clones, with under 90% as singletons. The sequenced material came from PBMCs. The receptor comes from a human donor in good health.

CDR3 residues: CASSILAGVHEQYF. In nucleotides, the CDR3 is TGTGCCAGTAGTATACTAGCGGGAGTCCACGAGCAGTACTTC. The genes are TRBV19 and TRBJ2-5, with 10 bases identical to TRBD2. The J call may not be correct, given that the DNA end is closer to TRBJ2-7. The germline V gene encodes CDR1 LNHDA and CDR2 SQIVND (reference sequence). This CDR3 has 14 residues.